The 25 T cell receptor beta chains reported below all come from one sample, sequenced in a study of human T cells and chemical hapten exposure. MiXCR, run by TCRdb on the RACE reads, gives a single entry per CDR3 protein. The sample includes 52,000 or so distinct CDR3 sequences, roughly a tenth seen only once; the top ten take nearly 10%. Time point reported: pre-sensitization, week 0. Treatment described: therapeutic diphenylcyclopropenone sensitization with weekly scalp DPC. The specimen comprised whole blood, sampled in connection with sensitization to the hapten diphenylcyclopropenone (DPC). The receptor set was obtained from a man aged 40-50 years with alopecia areata. Some clones in this sample may be carry-over from other donors' samples.

At least ten counts were recorded for this clonotype. The V gene is TRBV11-2, the J gene TRBJ2-7; TRBD2 might be the D (5 bases). This CDR3 region has 14 residues. CDR1 is SGHAT, CDR2 FQNNGV, per germline. V shed 5 bases and J shed 3 bases, with 14 bases lying between them. CDR3 residues: CASSLGGPGYEQYF. The CDR3 DNA reads TGTGCCAGCAGCCTTGGAGGTCCCGGCTACGAGCAGTACTTC.

This clonotype has a handful of counts. This chain uses TRBV28 with TRBJ2-4; no firm D call. The V end was cut by 3 bases, the J end by 0 bases, with 6 bases between. The CDR3 has 14 amino acids. CDR1 is MDHEN and CDR2 is SYDVKM in the germline V gene. The CDR3 coding sequence is TGTGCCAGCAGTTTCGACGGAGCCAAAAACATTCAGTACTTC. Protein sequence: CASSFDGAKNIQYF.

The rearrangement links TRBV3-1 to TRBJ2-1; 7 bases are a match to TRBD2. Germline CDR1 is LGHDT and CDR2 is YNNKEL (reference sequence). Trimming removed 6 bases from V and 6 bases from J; junction bases left unmatched: 8. The length of the CDR3 is 14 residues. In nucleotides, the CDR3 is TGTGCCAGCAGGCCCAAACGGACTAGCAATGAGCAGTTCTTC. Translating gives CASRPKRTSNEQFF.

The chain employs TRBV25-1 and TRBJ1-3, with D perhaps matching TRBD1 (5 bases). Germline loops: CDR1 MGHDK, CDR2 SYGVNS. The CDR3 spans 14 residues. V lost 3 bases and J 2 bases, leaving 8 bases between the germline ends. The CDR3 here is CASSDGQTGNTIYF. CDR3 nucleotides: TGTGCCAGCAGTGACGGACAAACTGGAAACACCATATATTTT. The full variable domain, its missing parts supplied by reference TRBV25-1 and TRBJ1-3, is EADIYQTPRYLVIGTGKKITLECSQTMGHDKMYWYQQDPGMELHLIHYSYGVNSTEKGDLSSESTVSRIRTEHFPLTLESARPSHTSQYLCASSDGQTGNTIYFGEGSWLTVV.

This clonotype was counted ten times or more. This rearrangement joins TRBV10-2 to TRBJ2-7; TRBD1 matches at 11 bases. This CDR3 has 18 residues. Germline loops: CDR1 WSHSY, CDR2 SAAADI. Trimming removed 4 bases from V and 2 bases from J; junction bases left unmatched: 13. The DNA for the CDR3 is TGCGCCAGCAGTGGTGAGGGACAGGGGGTCTCCAATCCCTACGAGCAGTACTTC. Protein product: CASSGEGQGVSNPYEQYF.

This clonotype was seen many times. The chain carries TRBV18 and TRBJ2-6; D gene unclear. The CDR3 sequence is 11 residues long. Between the trimmed V and J ends, which lost 2 bases and 9 bases, there was a span of 2 bases. CDR1 and CDR2 (germline): KGHSH, LQKENI. CDR3 bases: TGTGCCAGCTCACCAGACAACGTCCTGACTTTC. This sequence encodes CASSPDNVLTF.

This clonotype has a handful of counts. The rearrangement links TRBV28 to TRBJ2-2, with TRBD2 identical over 12 bases. Germline V gene lookup returns CDR1 MDHEN and CDR2 SYDVKM. CDR3 size: 16 residues. The ends lost 5 bases at V and 4 bases at J; junction bases unmatched: 5. The CDR3 loop is CASSPSGRARTGELFF. Here the CDR3 DNA reads TGTGCCAGCAGTCCTAGCGGGAGGGCCCGCACCGGGGAGCTGTTTTTT.

In this sample, this clonotype turned up many times. V gene TRBV27 combines with J gene TRBJ2-2; 9 bases are a match to TRBD1. After removal of 4 bases from V and 7 bases from J, the junction contained 4 bases not matched to a gene. The CDR3 loop spans 14 amino acids. The germline gives CDR1 MNHEY, CDR2 SMNVEV (reference sequence). The chain's CDR3 is CASSYRGRVGELFF. The CDR3 region has the DNA TGTGCCAGCAGTTACAGGGGGCGGGTCGGGGAGCTGTTTTTT.

The rearrangement links TRBV4-2 to TRBJ1-1; D might be TRBD1 (6 bases). The CDR3 has 16 residues. With 4 bases removed from V and 1 base from J, the gap between germline ends came to 16 bases. Germline V lookup: CDR1 LGHNA, CDR2 YNFKEQ. CDR3 sequence: CASSRARGQRNTEAFF. CDR3 sequence (DNA): TGTGCCAGCAGCCGAGCACGGGGGCAGAGGAACACTGAAGCTTTCTTT.

CDR3 loop: CASSRDVSTDTQYF. CDR3 sequence (DNA): TGCGCCAGCAGCAGAGATGTCAGCACAGATACGCAGTATTTT. The chain employs TRBV5-1 and TRBJ2-3, with unresolved D. Trimming pared 4 bases from V and 0 bases from J, leaving 9 bases between. The CDR3 runs 14 residues. CDR1 is SGHRS, CDR2 YFSETQ, per germline.

The chain links TRBV20-1 to TRBJ2-1; 7 nucleotides align to TRBD1. CDR3 size: 13 residues. Per the germline V gene, CDR1 is DFQATT and CDR2 is SNEGSKA (reference sequence). V was pared by 5 bases and J by 3 bases, with 4 bases of the junction left unmatched. The CDR3 coding sequence is TGCAGTGCTTGGGACAGCTTCTACAATGAGCAGTTCTTC. Translation gives CSAWDSFYNEQFF.

This clonotype was recorded many times. V and J are TRBV5-5 and TRBJ2-7, with a tentative D call TRBD2 (6 bases). Germline CDR1 reads SGHKS; CDR2 reads YYEKEE (reference sequence). CDR3 size: 17 residues. The V end was cut by 4 bases, the J end by 0 bases, with 20 bases between. Here the CDR3 DNA reads TGTGCCAGCAGCCTTCGGGCGGGGACTTTGAGCTCCTACGAGCAGTACTTC. Encoded protein: CASSLRAGTLSSYEQYF.

The J gene is TRBJ2-3, the V gene TRBV6-5, with D tentatively TRBD1 or TRBD2 (5 bases each). Germline values: CDR1 MNHEY, CDR2 SVGAGI. This CDR3 spans 14 amino acids. Trimming left V 4 bases short and J 4 bases short, with 12 bases between. This chain's CDR3 is CASSFGASSDTQYF. In DNA form, the CDR3 reads TGTGCCAGCAGTTTCGGGGCTTCATCAGATACGCAGTATTTT.

The chain uses TRBV21-1 and TRBJ2-3; TRBD1 reflects the table's D call only, with no check against the DNA. TRBV21-1 is deemed a pseudogene. This CDR3 has 17 amino acids. The CDR3 is CASSLGSDREVLNTQYF. DNA of the CDR3: TGTGCCAGCAGCCTTGGCTCGGACAGGGAGGTACTCAATACGCAGTATTTT.

The chain joins TRBV25-1 to TRBJ2-3; 13 positions match TRBD2. J lost 0 bases, V lost 7 bases, and 10 bases had no gene match. This CDR3 is built from 18 residues. Germline loops: CDR1 MGHDK, CDR2 SYGVNS. Here the CDR3 DNA reads TGTGCCAGCACCCCGAACTTGGGACTAGCGGGGAGCACAGATACGCAGTATTTT. Protein: CASTPNLGLAGSTDTQYF.

The sample holds a few counts of this clonotype. The gene calls are TRBV12-3 or TRBV12-4 and TRBJ1-6; tentatively, D is TRBD1 (5 bases). V was trimmed by 2 bases and J by 7 bases, leaving 12 bases between them. The CDR3 sequence is 15 residues long. DNA for the CDR3: TGTGCCAGCAGTTTACAGGGCCTTGGCAATTCACCCCTCCACTTT. It encodes CASSLQGLGNSPLHF.

The chain's CDR3 is CASSQVGTSGPYEQYF. The CDR3 DNA reads TGCGCCAGCAGCCAAGTGGGGACTAGCGGACCTTACGAGCAGTACTTC. The genes are TRBV4-1 and TRBJ2-7; 11 nucleotides agree with TRBD2. Germline V gene data show CDR1 as MGHRA and CDR2 as YSYEKL. The CDR3 is 16 amino acids. The V segment lost 1 base and the J segment 4 bases; nucleotides outside the gene matches: 6.

This clonotype was counted ten times or more. This chain links TRBV20-1 with TRBJ2-3; 10 nucleotides align to TRBD2. This CDR3 has 19 residues. Unmatched junction bases numbered 17, after V lost 5 bases and J lost 0 bases. Germline CDR1 reads DFQATT; CDR2 reads SNEGSKA (reference sequence). Here the CDR3 DNA reads TGCAGTGCTGGGGGCATAGCTAGCGGGAGTATTCCAAGCACAGATACGCAGTATTTT. Translated: CSAGGIASGSIPSTDTQYF.

This clonotype was counted ten times or more. The chain recombines TRBV20-1 with TRBJ2-2; D not certain. Germline-derived CDR1 and CDR2 are DFQATT and SNEGSKA (reference sequence). V gave up 1 base and J gave up 4 bases, with 13 bases separating them. The CDR3 consists of 15 residues. This chain's CDR3 is CSARVPARSTGELFF. DNA of the CDR3: TGCAGTGCTAGAGTGCCCGCCCGGTCCACCGGGGAGCTGTTTTTT.

The rearrangement uses TRBV7-2 and TRBJ2-7; 7 positions match TRBD2. J was trimmed by 2 bases and V by 7 bases; bases with no gene match: 8. In germline, CDR1 is SGHTA, CDR2 FQGNSA. The CDR3 extends over 14 amino acids. The CDR3 nucleotides are TGTGCCAGCACCTTGACGGGAGGCCCCTACGAGCAGTACTTC. As protein: CASTLTGGPYEQYF.

This clonotype was recorded at least ten times. The gene calls are TRBV20-1 and TRBJ2-7; 12 nucleotides line up with TRBD1. The CDR3 covers 15 residues. Germline CDR1 is DFQATT and CDR2 is SNEGSKA (reference sequence). V was clipped by 3 bases and J by 7 bases; unmatched bases: 10. The DNA of the CDR3 is TGCAGTGCTAGGCCTTCCGGGACAGGGGGCGGTGAGCAGTACTTC. This encodes CSARPSGTGGGEQYF.

This clonotype was found many times. The rearrangement joins TRBV7-2 to TRBJ2-5, with TRBD2 as a possible D gene (6 bases). V was trimmed by 4 bases and J by 5 bases, leaving 11 bases between them. The CDR3 contains 13 residues. Germline assignment: CDR1 SGHTA and CDR2 FQGNSA. CDR3 in DNA: TGTGCCAGCAGCTCCGGGACTGCGGAGACCCAGTACTTC. It codes for CASSSGTAETQYF.

Ten or more counts support this clonotype. The rearrangement uses TRBV7-6 and TRBJ2-1; the D gene is possibly TRBD2 (6 bases). CDR3 length: 15 residues. Germline CDR1 is SGHVS and CDR2 is FNYEAQ. V was pared by 0 bases and J by 6 bases, with 12 bases between. CDR3 in DNA: TGTGCCAGCAGCTTAGCGGGGGGACTCCCCAATGAGCAGTTCTTC. Its translation: CASSLAGGLPNEQFF. The full variable domain, rest sourced from reference TRBV7-6 and TRBJ2-1, is GAGVSQSPRYKVTKRGQDVALRCDPISGHVSLYWYRQALGQGPEFLTYFNYEAQQDKSGLPNDRFSAERPEGSISTLTIQRTEQRDSAMYRCASSLAGGLPNEQFFGPGTRLTVL.

The chain uses TRBV28 and TRBJ2-7; 8 bases agree with TRBD1. V shed 5 bases and J 4 bases; nucleotides not matched to a gene: 13. The CDR3 contains 16 residues. The germline gives CDR1 MDHEN, CDR2 SYDVKM. The CDR3 nucleotides read TGTGCCAGCAGTACAGGACAGGGCCCACCCTTTTACGAGCAGTACTTC. Protein sequence: CASSTGQGPPFYEQYF.

V usage is TRBV10-3 and J usage is TRBJ2-1, with 7 bases aligning to TRBD1. CDR3 length equals 15 residues. V shed 3 bases and J 2 bases; nucleotides not matched to a gene: 4. CDR1 is ENHRY, CDR2 SYGVKD, per germline. The CDR3 coding sequence is TGTGCCATCAGTGAACAGGGGAAAACCTACAATGAGCAGTTCTTC. This codes for CAISEQGKTYNEQFF.